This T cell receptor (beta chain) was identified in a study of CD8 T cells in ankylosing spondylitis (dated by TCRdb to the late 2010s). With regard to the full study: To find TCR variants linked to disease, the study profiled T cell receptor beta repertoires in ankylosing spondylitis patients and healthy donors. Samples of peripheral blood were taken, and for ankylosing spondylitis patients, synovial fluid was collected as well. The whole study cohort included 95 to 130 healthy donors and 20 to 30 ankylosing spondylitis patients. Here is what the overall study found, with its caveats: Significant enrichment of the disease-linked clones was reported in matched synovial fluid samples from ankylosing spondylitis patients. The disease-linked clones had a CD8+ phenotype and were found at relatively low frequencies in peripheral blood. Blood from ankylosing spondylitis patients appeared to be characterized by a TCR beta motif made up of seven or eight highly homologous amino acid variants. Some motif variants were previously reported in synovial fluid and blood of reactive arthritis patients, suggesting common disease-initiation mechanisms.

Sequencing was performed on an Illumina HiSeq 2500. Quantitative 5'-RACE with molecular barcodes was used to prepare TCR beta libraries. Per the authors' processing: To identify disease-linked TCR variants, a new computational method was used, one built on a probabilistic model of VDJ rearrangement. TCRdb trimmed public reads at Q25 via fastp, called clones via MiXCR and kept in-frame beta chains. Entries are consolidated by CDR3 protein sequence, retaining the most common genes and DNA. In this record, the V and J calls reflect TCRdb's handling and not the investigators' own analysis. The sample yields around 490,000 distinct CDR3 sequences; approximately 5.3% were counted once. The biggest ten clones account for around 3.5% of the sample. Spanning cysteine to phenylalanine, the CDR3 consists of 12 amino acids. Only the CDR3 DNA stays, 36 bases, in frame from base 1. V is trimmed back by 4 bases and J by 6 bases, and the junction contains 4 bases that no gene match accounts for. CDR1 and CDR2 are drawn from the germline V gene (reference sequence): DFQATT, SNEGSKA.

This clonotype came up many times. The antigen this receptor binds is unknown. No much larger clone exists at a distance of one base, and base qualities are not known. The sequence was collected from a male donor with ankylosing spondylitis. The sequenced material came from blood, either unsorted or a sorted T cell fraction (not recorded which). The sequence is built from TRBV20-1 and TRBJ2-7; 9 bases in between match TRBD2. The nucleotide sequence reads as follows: TGCAGTGCTATTGCGGGAGGGGGCGAGCAGTACTTC. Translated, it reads CSAIAGGGEQYF.